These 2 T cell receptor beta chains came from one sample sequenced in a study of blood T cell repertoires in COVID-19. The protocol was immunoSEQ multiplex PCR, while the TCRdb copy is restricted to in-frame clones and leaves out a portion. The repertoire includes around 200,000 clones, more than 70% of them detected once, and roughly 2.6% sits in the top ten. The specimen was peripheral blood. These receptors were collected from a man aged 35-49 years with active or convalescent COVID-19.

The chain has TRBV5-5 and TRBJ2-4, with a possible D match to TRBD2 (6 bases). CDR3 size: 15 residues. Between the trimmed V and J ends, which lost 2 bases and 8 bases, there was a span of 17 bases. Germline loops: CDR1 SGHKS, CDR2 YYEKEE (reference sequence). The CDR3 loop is CASSLTGLTKDIQYF. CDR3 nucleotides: TGTGCCAGCAGCTTAACGGGACTCACGAAAGACATTCAGTACTTC. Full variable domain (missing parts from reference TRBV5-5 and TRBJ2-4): DAGVTQSPTHLIKTRGQQVTLRCSPISGHKSVSWYQQVLGQGPQFIFQYYEKEERGRGNFPDRFSARQFPNYSSELNVNALLLGDSALYLCASSLTGLTKDIQYFGAGTRLSVL.

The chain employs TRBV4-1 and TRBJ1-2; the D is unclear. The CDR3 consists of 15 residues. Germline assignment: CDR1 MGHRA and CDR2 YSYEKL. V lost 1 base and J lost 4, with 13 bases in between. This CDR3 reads CASSQVIGPVYGYTF. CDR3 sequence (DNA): TGCGCCAGCAGCCAAGTGATTGGGCCAGTCTATGGCTACACCTTC.